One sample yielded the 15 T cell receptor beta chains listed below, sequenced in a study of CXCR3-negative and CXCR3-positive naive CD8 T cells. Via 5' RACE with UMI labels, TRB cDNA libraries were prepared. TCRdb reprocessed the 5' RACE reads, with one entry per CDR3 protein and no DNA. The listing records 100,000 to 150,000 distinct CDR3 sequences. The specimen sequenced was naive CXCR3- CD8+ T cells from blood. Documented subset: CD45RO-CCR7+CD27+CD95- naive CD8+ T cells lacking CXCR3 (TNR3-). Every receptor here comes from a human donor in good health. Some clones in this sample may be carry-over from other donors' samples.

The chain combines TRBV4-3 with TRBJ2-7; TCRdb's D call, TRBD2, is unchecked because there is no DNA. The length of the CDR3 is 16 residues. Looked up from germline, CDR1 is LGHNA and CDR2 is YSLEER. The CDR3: CASSQGGDGGSYEQYF.

The chain's CDR3 is CASSVYSGSRDIQYF. The rearrangement links TRBV9 to TRBJ2-4; absent DNA, TCRdb's TRBD2 call cannot be checked. Germline V gene lookup returns CDR1 SGDLS and CDR2 YYNGEE. The CDR3 contains 15 residues.

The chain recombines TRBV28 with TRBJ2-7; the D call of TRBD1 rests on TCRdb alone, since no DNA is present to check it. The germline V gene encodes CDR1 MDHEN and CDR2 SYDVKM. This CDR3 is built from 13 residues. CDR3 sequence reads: CATTDRDIYEQYF.

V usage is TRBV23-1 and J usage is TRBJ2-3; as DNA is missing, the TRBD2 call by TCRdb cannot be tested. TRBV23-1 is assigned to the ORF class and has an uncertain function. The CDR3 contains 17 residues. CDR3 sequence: CASTTRLAGGNPHTQYF.

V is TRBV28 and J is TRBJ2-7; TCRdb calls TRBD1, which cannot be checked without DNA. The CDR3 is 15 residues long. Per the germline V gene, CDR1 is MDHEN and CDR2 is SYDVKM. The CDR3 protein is CASSFSRARAYEQYF.

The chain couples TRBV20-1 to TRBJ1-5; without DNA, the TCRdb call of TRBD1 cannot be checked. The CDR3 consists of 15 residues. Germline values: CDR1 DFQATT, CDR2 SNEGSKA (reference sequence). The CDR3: CSALDVFGPGQPQHF.

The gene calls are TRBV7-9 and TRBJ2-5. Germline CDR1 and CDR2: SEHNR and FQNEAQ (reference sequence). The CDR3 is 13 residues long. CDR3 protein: CASSFKGLETQYF. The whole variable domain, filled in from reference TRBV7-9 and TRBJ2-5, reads DTGVSQNPRHKITKRGQNVTFRCDPISEHNRLYWYRQTLGQGPEFLTYFQNEAQLEKSRLLSDRFSAERPKGSFSTLEIQRTEQGDSAMYLCASSFKGLETQYFGPGTRLLVL.

The CDR3 protein is CASGEQGYYGYTF. The chain joins TRBV28 to TRBJ1-2; TCRdb reports TRBD1, a call that lacks DNA to check it against. CDR1 MDHEN and CDR2 SYDVKM come from the germline V gene. CDR3 length: 13 amino acids.

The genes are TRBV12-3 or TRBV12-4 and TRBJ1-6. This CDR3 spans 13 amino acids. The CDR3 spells CASSQTLNSPLHF.

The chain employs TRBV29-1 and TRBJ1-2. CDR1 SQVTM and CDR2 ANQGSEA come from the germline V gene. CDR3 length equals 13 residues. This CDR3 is CSVENLGNYGYTF.

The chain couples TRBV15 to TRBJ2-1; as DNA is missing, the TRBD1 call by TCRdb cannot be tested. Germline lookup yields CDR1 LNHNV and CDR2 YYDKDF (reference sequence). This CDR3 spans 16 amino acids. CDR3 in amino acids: CATTSGSLAQRGEQFF.

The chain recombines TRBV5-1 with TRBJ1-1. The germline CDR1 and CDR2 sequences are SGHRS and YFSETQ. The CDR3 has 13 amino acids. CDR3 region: CASTRPTDTEAFF.

This CDR3 reads CASATSGSVYNEQFF. The chain joins TRBV9 to TRBJ2-1; as DNA is missing, the TRBD2 call by TCRdb cannot be tested. The CDR3 runs 15 residues. CDR1 is SGDLS and CDR2 is YYNGEE in the germline V gene.

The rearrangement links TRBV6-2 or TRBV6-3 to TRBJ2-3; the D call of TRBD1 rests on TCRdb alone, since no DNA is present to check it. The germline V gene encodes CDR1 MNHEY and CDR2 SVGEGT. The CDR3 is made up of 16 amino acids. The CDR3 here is CASSYSINERGNTQYF.

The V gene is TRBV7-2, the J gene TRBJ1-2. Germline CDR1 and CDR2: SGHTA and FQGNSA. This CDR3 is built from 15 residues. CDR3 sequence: CASSPLRMETYGYTF.